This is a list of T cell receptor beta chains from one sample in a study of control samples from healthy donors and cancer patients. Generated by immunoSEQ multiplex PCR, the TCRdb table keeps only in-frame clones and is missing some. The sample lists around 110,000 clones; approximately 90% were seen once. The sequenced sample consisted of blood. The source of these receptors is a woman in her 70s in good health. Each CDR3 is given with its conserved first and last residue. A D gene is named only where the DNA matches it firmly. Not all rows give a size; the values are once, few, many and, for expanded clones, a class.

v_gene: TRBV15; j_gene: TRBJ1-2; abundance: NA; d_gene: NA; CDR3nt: TGTGCCACCAGCAGAGATAGGGGTAACTATGGCTACACCTTC; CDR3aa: CATSRDRGNYGYTF
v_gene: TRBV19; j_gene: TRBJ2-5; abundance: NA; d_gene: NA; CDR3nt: TGTGCCAGTAGTAGCGGGGGATTGGGACAGGCGGGAGGAGAGACCCAGTACTTC; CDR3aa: CASSSGGLGQAGGETQYF
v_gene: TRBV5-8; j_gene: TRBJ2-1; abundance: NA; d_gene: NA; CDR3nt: TGTGCCAGCAGCTTCTACTGGGGTAATGTCAATGAGCAGTTCTTC; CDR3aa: CASSFYWGNVNEQFF
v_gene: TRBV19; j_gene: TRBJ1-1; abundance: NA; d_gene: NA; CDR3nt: TGTGCCAGTAGTATTTGGTTGAACACTGAAGCTTTCTTT; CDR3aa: CASSIWLNTEAFF
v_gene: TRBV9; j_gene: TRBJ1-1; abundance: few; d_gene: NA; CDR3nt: TGTGCCAGCAGCGCCGACTCGACAGTGAACACTGAAGCTTTCTTT; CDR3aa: CASSADSTVNTEAFF
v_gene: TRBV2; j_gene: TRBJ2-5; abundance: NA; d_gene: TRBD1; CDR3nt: TGTGCCAGCAGGGGACAGACAGGGTTGGAGACCCAGTACTTC; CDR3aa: CASRGQTGLETQYF
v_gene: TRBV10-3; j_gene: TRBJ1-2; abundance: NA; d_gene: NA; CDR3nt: TGTGCCATCAGTGAAAGGAATGGGTGGTATGGCTACACCTTC; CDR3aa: CAISERNGWYGYTF
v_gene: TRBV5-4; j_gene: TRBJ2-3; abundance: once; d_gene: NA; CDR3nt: TGTGCCAGCACCCCACTTCAGCCGAGCACAGATACGCAGTATTTT; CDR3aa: CASTPLQPSTDTQYF
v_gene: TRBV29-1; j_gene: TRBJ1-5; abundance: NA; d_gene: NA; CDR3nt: TGCAGCGTTGCCGCCCAGAACAATCAGCCCCAGCATTTT; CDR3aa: CSVAAQNNQPQHF
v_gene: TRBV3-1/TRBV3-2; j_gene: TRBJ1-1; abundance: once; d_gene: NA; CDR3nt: TGTGCCAGCAGCCCCGTTATGAACACTGAAGCTTTCTTT; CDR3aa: CASSPVMNTEAFF
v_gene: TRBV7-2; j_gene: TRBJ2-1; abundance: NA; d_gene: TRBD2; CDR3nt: TGTGCCAGCAGCCCCGTAGCGGGGGGGCGGAATGAGCAGTTCTTC; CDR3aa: CASSPVAGGRNEQFF
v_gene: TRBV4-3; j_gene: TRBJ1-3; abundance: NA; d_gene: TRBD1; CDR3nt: TGCGCCAGCAGCTTGGACAGGAGCTCTGGAAACACCATATATTTT; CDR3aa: CASSLDRSSGNTIYF
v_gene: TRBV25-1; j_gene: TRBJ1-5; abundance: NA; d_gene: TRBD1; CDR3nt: TGTGCCAGCAGTGGACAGGGACCGGATCATCCCCAGCATTTT; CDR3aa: CASSGQGPDHPQHF
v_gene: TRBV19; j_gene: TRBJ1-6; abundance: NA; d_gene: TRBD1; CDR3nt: TGTGCCAGTCGCGGGGACAGGGCCTATAATTCACCCCTCCACTTT; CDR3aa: CASRGDRAYNSPLHF
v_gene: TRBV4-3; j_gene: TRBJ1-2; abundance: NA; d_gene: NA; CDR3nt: TGCGCCAGCAGCCAAGGGGGGGGGAGCGGCTACACCTTC; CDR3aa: CASSQGGGSGYTF
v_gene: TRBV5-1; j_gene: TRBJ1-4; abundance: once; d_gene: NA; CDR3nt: TGCGCCAGCAGCACTCAACGTCATTCCGGGGAAAAACTGTTTTTT; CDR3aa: CASSTQRHSGEKLFF
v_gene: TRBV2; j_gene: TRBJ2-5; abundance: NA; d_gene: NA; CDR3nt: TGTGCCAGCGCCAGGGACGGGGAGACCCAGTACTTC; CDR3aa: CASARDGETQYF
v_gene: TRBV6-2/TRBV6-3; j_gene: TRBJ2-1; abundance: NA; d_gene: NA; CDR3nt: TGTGCCAGCAGCCAGGACGGCGATGAGCAGTTCTTC; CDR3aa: CASSQDGDEQFF
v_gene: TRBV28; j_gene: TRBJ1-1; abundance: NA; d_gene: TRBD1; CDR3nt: TGTGCCAGCAGCTCCGGGACAGGGAAAAACACTGAAGCTTTCTTT; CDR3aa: CASSSGTGKNTEAFF
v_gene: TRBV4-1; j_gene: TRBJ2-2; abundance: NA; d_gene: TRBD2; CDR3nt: TGCGCCAGCAGCCAAGATGGAAGGGGAGGGGCCGGGGAGCTGTTTTTT; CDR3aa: CASSQDGRGGAGELFF
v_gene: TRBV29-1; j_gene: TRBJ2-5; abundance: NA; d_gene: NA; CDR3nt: TGCAGCGTTTTCTGGATGGATCAAGAGACCCAGTACTTC; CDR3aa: CSVFWMDQETQYF
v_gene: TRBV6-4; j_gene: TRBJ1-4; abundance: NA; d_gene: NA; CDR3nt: TGTGCCAGCAGTGCGGTCCCTAATGAAAAACTGTTTTTT; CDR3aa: CASSAVPNEKLFF